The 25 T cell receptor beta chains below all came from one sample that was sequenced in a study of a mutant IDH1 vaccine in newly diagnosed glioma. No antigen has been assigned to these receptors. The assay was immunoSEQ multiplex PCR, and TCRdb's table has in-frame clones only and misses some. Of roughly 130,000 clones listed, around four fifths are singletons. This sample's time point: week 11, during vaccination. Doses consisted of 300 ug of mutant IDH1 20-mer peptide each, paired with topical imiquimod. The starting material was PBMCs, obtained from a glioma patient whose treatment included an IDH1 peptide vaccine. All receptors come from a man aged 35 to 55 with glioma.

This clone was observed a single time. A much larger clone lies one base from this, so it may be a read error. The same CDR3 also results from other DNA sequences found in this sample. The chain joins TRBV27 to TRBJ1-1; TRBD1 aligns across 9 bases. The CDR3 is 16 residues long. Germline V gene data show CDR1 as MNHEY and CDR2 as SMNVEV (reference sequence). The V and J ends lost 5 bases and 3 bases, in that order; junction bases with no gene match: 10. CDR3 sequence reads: CASSRLQGAKDTEAFF. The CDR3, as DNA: TGTGCCAGCAGTAGATTACAGGGGGCAAAAGACACTGAAGCTTTCTTT.

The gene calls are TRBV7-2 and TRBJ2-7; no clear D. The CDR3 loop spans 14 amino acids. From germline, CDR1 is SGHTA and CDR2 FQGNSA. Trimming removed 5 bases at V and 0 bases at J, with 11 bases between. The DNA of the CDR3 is TGTGCCAGCAGCGCGGTCTCGTACTCCTACGAGCAGTACTTC. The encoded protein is CASSAVSYSYEQYF.

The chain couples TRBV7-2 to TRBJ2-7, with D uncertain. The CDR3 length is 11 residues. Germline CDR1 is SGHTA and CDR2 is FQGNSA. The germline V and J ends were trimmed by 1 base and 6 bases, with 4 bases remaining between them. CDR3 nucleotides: TGTGCCAGCAGCTTAGGAGCCGAGCAGTACTTC. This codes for CASSLGAEQYF.

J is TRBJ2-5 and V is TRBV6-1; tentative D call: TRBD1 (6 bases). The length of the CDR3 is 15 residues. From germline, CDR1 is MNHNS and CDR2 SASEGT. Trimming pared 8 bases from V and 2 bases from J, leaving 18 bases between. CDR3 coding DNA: TGTGCCAGCGAAAGATACTCCAGGGGTCAAGAGACCCAGTACTTC. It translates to CASERYSRGQETQYF.

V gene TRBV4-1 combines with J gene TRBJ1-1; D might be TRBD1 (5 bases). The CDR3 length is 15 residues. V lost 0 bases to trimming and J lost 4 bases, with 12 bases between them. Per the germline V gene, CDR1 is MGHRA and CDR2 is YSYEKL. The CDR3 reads CASSQDGLRATEAFF. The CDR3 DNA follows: TGCGCCAGCAGCCAAGATGGACTCAGGGCCACTGAAGCTTTCTTT.

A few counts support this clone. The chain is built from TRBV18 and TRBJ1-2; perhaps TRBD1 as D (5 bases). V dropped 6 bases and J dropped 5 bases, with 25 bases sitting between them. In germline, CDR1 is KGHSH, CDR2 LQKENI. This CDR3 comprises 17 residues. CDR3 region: CASSQSSGAGLWYGYTF. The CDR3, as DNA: TGTGCCAGCTCCCAGAGTTCTGGAGCAGGGCTCTGGTATGGCTACACCTTC.

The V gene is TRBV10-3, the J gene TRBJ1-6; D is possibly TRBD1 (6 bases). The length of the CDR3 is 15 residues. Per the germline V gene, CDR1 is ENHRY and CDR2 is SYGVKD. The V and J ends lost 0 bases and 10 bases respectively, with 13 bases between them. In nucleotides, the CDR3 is TGTGCCATCAGTGAGTCAGGGGGAGTAGGGTCACCCCTCCACTTT. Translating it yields CAISESGGVGSPLHF.

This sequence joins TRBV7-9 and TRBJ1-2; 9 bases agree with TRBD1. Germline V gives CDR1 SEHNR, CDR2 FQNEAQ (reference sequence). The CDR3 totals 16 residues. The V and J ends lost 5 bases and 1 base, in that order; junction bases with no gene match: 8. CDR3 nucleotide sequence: TGTGCCAGCAGCGTGAATCCGGGACAGGGTAACTATGGCTACACCTTC. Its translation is CASSVNPGQGNYGYTF.

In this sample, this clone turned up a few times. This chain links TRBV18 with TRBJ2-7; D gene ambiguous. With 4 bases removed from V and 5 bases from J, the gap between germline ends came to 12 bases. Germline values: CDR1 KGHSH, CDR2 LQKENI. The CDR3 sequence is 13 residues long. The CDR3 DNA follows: TGTGCCAGCTCACTAAGGGTGGGAAACGAGCAGTACTTC. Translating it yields CASSLRVGNEQYF.

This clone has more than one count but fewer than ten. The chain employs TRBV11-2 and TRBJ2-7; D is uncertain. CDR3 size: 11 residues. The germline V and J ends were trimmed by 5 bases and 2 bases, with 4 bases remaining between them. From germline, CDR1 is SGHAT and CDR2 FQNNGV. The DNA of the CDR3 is TGTGCCAGCAGCCGTGCCTACGAGCAGTACTTC. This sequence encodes CASSRAYEQYF.

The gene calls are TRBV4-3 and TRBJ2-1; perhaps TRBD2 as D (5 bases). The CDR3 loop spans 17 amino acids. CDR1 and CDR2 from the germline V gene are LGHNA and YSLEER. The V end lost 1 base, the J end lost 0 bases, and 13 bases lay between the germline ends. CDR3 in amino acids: CASSQVKGSASYNEQFF. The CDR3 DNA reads TGCGCCAGCAGCCAAGTGAAAGGTAGCGCCTCCTACAATGAGCAGTTCTTC.

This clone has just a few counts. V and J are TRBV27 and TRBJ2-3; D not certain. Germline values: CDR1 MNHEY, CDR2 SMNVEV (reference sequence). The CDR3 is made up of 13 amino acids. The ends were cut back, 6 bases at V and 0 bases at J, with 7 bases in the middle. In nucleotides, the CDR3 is TGTGCCAGCAGCAATCCTAGCACAGATACGCAGTATTTT. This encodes CASSNPSTDTQYF.

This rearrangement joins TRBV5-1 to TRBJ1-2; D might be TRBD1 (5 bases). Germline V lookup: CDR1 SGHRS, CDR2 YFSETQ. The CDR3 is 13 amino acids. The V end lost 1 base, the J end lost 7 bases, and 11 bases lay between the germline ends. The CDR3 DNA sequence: TGCGCCAGCAGCTTGTCAGGGAAGGGTGGCTACACCTTC. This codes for CASSLSGKGGYTF.

CDR3 in amino acids: CASSYIWGPDTQYF. CDR3 nucleotide sequence: TGTGCCAGCAGCTATATTTGGGGTCCCGATACGCAGTATTTT. V usage is TRBV11-2 and J usage is TRBJ2-3; no definite D call. The CDR3 totals 14 residues. V was cut by 4 bases and J by 6 bases, with 14 bases left in between. Germline V gene data show CDR1 as SGHAT and CDR2 as FQNNGV.

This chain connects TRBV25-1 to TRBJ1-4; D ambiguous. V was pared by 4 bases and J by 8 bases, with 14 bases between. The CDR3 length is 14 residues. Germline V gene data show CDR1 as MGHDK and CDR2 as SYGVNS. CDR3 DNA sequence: TGTGCCAGCAGTGCCCAAGTCGGGAGGGAAAAACTGTTTTTT. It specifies CASSAQVGREKLFF.

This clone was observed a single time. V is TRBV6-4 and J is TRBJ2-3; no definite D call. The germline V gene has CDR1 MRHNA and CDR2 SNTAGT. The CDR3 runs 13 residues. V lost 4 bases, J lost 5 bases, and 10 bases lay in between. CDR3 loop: CASSVVIRDTQYF. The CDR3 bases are TGTGCCAGCAGTGTTGTTATCCGAGATACGCAGTATTTT.

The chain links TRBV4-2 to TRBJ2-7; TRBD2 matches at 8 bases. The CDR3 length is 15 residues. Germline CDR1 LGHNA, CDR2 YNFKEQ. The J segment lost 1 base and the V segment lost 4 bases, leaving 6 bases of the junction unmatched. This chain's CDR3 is CASSLERGLSYEQYF. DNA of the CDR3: TGTGCCAGCAGCCTGGAGCGGGGGCTATCCTACGAGCAGTACTTC.

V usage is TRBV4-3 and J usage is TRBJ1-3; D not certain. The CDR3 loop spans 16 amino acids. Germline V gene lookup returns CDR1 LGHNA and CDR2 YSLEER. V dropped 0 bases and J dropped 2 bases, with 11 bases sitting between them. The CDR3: CASSQDFGIAGNTIYF. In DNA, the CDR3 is TGCGCCAGCAGCCAAGATTTCGGGATTGCTGGAAACACCATATATTTT.

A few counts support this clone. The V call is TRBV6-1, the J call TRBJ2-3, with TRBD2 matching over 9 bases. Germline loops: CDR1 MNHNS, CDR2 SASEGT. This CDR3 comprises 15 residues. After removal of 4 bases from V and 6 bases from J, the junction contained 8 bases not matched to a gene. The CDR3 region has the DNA TGTGCCAGCAGTGTGGATAGCGGGAGTGGGGATACGCAGTATTTT. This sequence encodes CASSVDSGSGDTQYF.

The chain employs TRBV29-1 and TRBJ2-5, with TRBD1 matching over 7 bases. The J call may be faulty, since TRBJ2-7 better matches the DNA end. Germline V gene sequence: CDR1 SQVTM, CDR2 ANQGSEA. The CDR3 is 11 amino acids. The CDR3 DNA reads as TGCAGCGCTGGGACAGCTTACGAGCAGTACTTC. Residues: CSAGTAYEQYF.

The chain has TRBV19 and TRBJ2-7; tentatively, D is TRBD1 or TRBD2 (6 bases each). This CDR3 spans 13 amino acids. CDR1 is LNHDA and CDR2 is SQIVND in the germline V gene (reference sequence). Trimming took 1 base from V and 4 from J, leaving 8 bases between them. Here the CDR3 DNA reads TGTGCCAGTAGTATAGCGGGGGCTTACGAGCAGTACTTC. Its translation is CASSIAGAYEQYF.

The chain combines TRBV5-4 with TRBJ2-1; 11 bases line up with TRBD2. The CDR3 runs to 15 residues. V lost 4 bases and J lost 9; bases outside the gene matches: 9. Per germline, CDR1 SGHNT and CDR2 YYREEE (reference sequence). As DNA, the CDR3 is TGTGCCAGCAGCACCTTAGCGGGAGGGAGGGGTGAGCAGTTCTTC. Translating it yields CASSTLAGGRGEQFF.

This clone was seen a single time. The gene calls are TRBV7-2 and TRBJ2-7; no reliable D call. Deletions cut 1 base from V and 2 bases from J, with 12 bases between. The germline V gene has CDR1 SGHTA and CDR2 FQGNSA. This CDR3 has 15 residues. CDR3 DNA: TGTGCCAGCAGCTTAGTCCCGTTTGGAGCCTACGAGCAGTACTTC. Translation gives CASSLVPFGAYEQYF.

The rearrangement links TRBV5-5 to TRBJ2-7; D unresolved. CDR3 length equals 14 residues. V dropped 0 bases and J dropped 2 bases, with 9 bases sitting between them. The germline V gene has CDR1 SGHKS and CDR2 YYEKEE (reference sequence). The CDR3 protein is CASSLANLAYEQYF. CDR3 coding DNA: TGTGCCAGCAGCTTGGCTAATCTAGCCTACGAGCAGTACTTC.

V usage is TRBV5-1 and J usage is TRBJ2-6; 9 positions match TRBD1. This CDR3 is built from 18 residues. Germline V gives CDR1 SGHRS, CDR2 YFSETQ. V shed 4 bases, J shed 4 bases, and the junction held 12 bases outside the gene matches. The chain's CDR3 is CASSPSPGTGTGANVLTF. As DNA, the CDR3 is TGCGCCAGCAGCCCCAGCCCCGGGACAGGGACCGGGGCCAACGTCCTGACTTTC.